These 10 T cell receptor beta chains were all obtained from the same sample, sequenced in a study of shared clonotypes between healthy human individuals. Sequencing used immunoSEQ multiplex PCR; TCRdb keeps in-frame clones, though not all of them. The table records about 1.1 million clones, about 84% of them present only once. Sequencing used memory CD4+ T cells from PBMCs. Subset here: CD45RA-negative fraction. These TCRs come from a man younger than 35 in good health. Some clones in this sample may be carry-over from other donors' samples.

V usage is TRBV5-1 and J usage is TRBJ1-1, with D maybe TRBD1 (6 bases). V lost 4 bases, J lost 0 bases, and 16 bases lay in between. Germline V gene lookup returns CDR1 SGHRS and CDR2 YFSETQ. The CDR3 is 16 amino acids. The CDR3 is CASSVGAGGLNTEAFF. Here the CDR3 DNA reads TGCGCCAGCAGCGTGGGTGCGGGGGGGCTGAACACTGAAGCTTTCTTT.

The chain recombines TRBV5-1 with TRBJ2-6, with 12 bases aligning to TRBD1. Germline values: CDR1 SGHRS, CDR2 YFSETQ. This CDR3 is 17 amino acids long. Trimming removed 5 bases from V and 4 bases from J; junction bases left unmatched: 7. The DNA of the CDR3 is TGCGCCAGCAGTTGGATGGGACAGGGGGCAGGGGCCAACGTCCTGACTTTC. Protein: CASSWMGQGAGANVLTF.

This clone appeared a few times. The same CDR3 also results from other DNA sequences found in this sample. The chain joins TRBV7-3 to TRBJ1-1; D gene uncertain. V lost 1 base and J lost 2, with 5 bases in between. Germline V gene sequence: CDR1 SGHTA, CDR2 FQGTGA. CDR3 size: 13 residues. The CDR3 DNA reads as TGTGCCAGCAGCTTAAAGGTTAACACTGAAGCTTTCTTT. Amino acids: CASSLKVNTEAFF. The whole variable domain, filled in from reference TRBV7-3 and TRBJ1-1, reads GAGVSQTPSNKVTEKGKYVELRCDPISGHTALYWYRQSLGQGPEFLIYFQGTGAADDSGLPNDRFFAVRPEGSVSTLKIQRTERGDSAVYLCASSLKVNTEAFFGQGTRLTVV.

Notes on this clone: Different DNA sequences within this sample yield the same CDR3. The rearrangement links TRBV5-1 to TRBJ1-3, with TRBD1 identical over 7 bases. This CDR3 spans 16 amino acids. Germline V lookup: CDR1 SGHRS, CDR2 YFSETQ. V gave up 0 bases and J gave up 0 bases; unmatched junction bases: 3. Here the CDR3 reads CASSLGQGGSGNTIYF. The CDR3 region has the DNA TGCGCCAGCAGCTTGGGACAGGGAGGCTCTGGAAACACCATATATTTT.

V and J are TRBV14 and TRBJ2-7; TRBD2 aligns across 12 bases. Per germline, CDR1 SGHDN and CDR2 FVKESK. V dropped 6 bases and J dropped 4; count of bases not matched to a gene: 10. The CDR3 consists of 16 residues. The CDR3 nucleotides are TGTGCCAGCAGTCTCGCACCGGGACTAGCGGGTTACGAGCAGTACTTC. As protein: CASSLAPGLAGYEQYF. Together with reference TRBV14 and TRBJ2-7, the CDR3 gives the full variable domain: EAGVTQFPSHSVIEKGQTVTLRCDPISGHDNLYWYRRVMGKEIKFLLHFVKESKQDESGMPNNRFLAERTGGTYSTLKVQPAELEDSGVYFCASSLAPGLAGYEQYFGPGTRLTVT.

The chain employs TRBV9 and TRBJ2-6, with no clear D. Germline CDR1 and CDR2: SGDLS and YYNGEE. Trimming took off 1 base at V and 2 bases at J, with 7 bases between the two ends. CDR3 size: 15 residues. The CDR3 is CASSVYRAGANVLTF. The CDR3 DNA is TGTGCCAGCAGCGTATATCGGGCTGGGGCCAACGTCCTGACTTTC.

The chain recombines TRBV9 with TRBJ2-1; D is unresolved. In germline, CDR1 is SGDLS, CDR2 YYNGEE. V lost 2 bases to trimming and J lost 5 bases, with 5 bases between them. This CDR3 is built from 12 residues. This CDR3 is CASSVNNNEQFF. As DNA, the CDR3 is TGTGCCAGCAGCGTCAATAACAATGAGCAGTTCTTC.

The chain joins TRBV7-2 to TRBJ1-2; possible D gene TRBD1, 5 bases. The V end lost 1 base, the J end lost 0 bases, and 9 bases lay between the germline ends. The germline gives CDR1 SGHTA, CDR2 FQGNSA. The CDR3 has 15 residues. CDR3 bases: TGTGCCAGCAGCTTAGGGGACCGGCCTAACTATGGCTACACCTTC. Amino acids: CASSLGDRPNYGYTF.

This clone was seen a handful of times. This sequence joins TRBV18 and TRBJ2-1; weak D call: TRBD2 (6 bases). The length of the CDR3 is 16 residues. With 8 bases removed from V and 1 base from J, the gap between germline ends came to 18 bases. Germline V gene sequence: CDR1 KGHSH, CDR2 LQKENI. The CDR3 loop is CASRIGGAESYNEQFF. The CDR3 DNA reads TGTGCCAGCCGGATCGGGGGAGCGGAATCCTACAATGAGCAGTTCTTC.

About this clone: An end of the junction differs from the germline gene, which may be a read error. The chain has TRBV5-1 and TRBJ2-1; D perhaps matches TRBD2 (5 bases). This CDR3 has 14 residues. Germline assignment: CDR1 SGHRS and CDR2 YFSETQ. The CDR3 region is CASSLDVEGSYSLF. As DNA, the CDR3 is TGCGCCAGCAGCTTGGACGTTGAGGGATCATATTCCCTCTTC.